In its sample, the clone carrying this T cell receptor (beta chain) was seen many times. Its specificity is not known. The germline V and J ends were trimmed by 5 bases and 3 bases, with 7 bases remaining between them. The CDR3 is made up of 12 amino acids. Germline CDR1 is LGHNT and CDR2 is FRNRAP. This entry belongs to a study of T cells in Graves' hyperthyroidism and ophthalmopathy. In the ophthalmopathy cohort, Clinical Activity Score was at least 3, NOSPECS grade at least 4, and duration under 3 months. Criteria for exclusion of patients were uncontrolled infection, other autoimmune disease, pregnancy or lactation. Researchers amplified the TCR beta CDR3 regions from RNA transcripts. The TCR CDR3 was amplified in a first-round RT-PCR using the HTBI primer set. TCRdb redid the calling of the multiplex PCR reads with MiXCR, one entry per CDR3 protein. The sample records approximately 600,000 distinct CDR3 sequences, about 14% being singletons.

Study-level findings and limits: In the blood, most expanded thyroid clonotypes above 0.001 appeared as well. Ophthalmopathy and stable hyperthyroidism were told apart by a 13 V-J model.

The sample comprised blood. This sequence originates from a woman aged 40-49 years with Graves' ophthalmopathy. The chain combines TRBV12-5 with TRBJ2-5; tentatively, D is TRBD2 (5 bases). CDR3 sequence reads: CASGTAEETQYF. The CDR3 DNA reads TGTGCTAGTGGTACAGCGGAAGAGACCCAGTACTTC.